These 4 T cell receptor beta chains were sequenced from one sample in a study of blood T cell repertoires in COVID-19. The method was immunoSEQ multiplex PCR; TCRdb's version includes in-frame clones alone and lacks a portion of them. This table has roughly 250,000 clones, around 88% appearing once. The sequenced sample was PBMCs or T cells enriched from blood (not recorded which). These receptors came from a woman in her forties with acute COVID-19.

The V gene is TRBV5-4, the J gene TRBJ2-1, with D perhaps matching TRBD1 (7 bases). V lost 1 base and J lost 3, with 23 bases in between. This CDR3 is 19 amino acids long. CDR1 and CDR2 from the germline V gene are SGHNT and YYREEE (reference sequence). The CDR3 protein is CASSLRDAGQWPSYNEQFF. The CDR3, as DNA: TGTGCCAGCAGCTTGCGGGACGCGGGACAGTGGCCGAGCTACAATGAGCAGTTCTTC.

J is TRBJ2-7 and V is TRBV30; 9 bases match TRBD1. This CDR3 is built from 14 residues. Germline V gene lookup returns CDR1 GTSNPN and CDR2 SVGIG (reference sequence). Trimming took 2 bases from V and 6 from J; bases not matched to a gene: 8. In DNA, the CDR3 is TGTGCCTGGAGTTTGACAGGGGGTTTGGGCGAGCAGTACTTC. It is translated as CAWSLTGGLGEQYF.

The chain links TRBV27 to TRBJ2-6, with TRBD1 identical over 9 bases. This CDR3 has 16 residues. V was clipped by 8 bases and J by 0 bases; unmatched bases: 5. CDR1 is MNHEY and CDR2 is SMNVEV in the germline V gene (reference sequence). The CDR3 DNA follows: TGTGCCAGCCGGGACAGGGCGGGCTCTGGGGCCAACGTCCTGACTTTC. Protein: CASRDRAGSGANVLTF.

J is TRBJ2-3 and V is TRBV28, with TRBD2 matching 11 bases. Germline values: CDR1 MDHEN, CDR2 SYDVKM. The V and J ends lost 5 bases and 5 bases, in that order; junction bases with no gene match: 3. The CDR3 totals 14 residues. Here the CDR3 reads CASSSSGRVDTQYF. The CDR3 DNA reads TGTGCCAGCAGTAGTAGCGGGAGGGTAGATACGCAGTATTTT.